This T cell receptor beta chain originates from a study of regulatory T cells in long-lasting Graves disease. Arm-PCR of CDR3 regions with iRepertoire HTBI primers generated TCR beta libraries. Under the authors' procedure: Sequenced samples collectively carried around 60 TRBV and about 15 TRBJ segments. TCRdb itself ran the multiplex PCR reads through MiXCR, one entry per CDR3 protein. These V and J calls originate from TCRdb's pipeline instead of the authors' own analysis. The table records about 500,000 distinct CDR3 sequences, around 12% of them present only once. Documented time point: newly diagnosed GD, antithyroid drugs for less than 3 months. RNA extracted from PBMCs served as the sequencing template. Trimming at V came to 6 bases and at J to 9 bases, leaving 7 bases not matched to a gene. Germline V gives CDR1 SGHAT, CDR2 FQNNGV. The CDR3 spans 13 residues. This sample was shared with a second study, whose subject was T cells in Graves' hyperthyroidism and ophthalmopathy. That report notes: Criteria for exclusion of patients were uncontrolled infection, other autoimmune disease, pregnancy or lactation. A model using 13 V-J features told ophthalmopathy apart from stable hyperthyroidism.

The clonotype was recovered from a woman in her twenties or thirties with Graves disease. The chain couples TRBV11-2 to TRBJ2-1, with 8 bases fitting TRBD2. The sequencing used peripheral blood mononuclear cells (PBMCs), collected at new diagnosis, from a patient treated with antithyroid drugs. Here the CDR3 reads CASRRAGASEQFF. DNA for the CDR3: TGTGCCAGCAGACGAGCGGGAGCGAGTGAGCAGTTCTTC.